The clone carrying this T cell receptor (beta chain) was detected a few times. The data derive from a study of identical twins. Deletions cut 1 base from V and 4 bases from J, with 10 bases between. Germline CDR1 MGHDK, CDR2 SYGVNS. The CDR3 extends over 15 amino acids. Each CDR3 protein is one row after TCRdb ran MiXCR on the 5' RACE reads. The sample consists of around 960,000 distinct CDR3 sequences, more than 9% of them appearing once. This same sample was also part of a study on yellow fever vaccine responses in identical twins.

The sequencing input was PBMCs. The receptor comes from a woman younger than 30 in good health. The chain has TRBV25-1 and TRBJ2-2; D may be TRBD2 (5 bases). The DNA for the CDR3 is TGTGCCAGCAGTGAATCGGGGTCATTCACCGGGGAGCTGTTTTTT. This translates into CASSESGSFTGELFF.